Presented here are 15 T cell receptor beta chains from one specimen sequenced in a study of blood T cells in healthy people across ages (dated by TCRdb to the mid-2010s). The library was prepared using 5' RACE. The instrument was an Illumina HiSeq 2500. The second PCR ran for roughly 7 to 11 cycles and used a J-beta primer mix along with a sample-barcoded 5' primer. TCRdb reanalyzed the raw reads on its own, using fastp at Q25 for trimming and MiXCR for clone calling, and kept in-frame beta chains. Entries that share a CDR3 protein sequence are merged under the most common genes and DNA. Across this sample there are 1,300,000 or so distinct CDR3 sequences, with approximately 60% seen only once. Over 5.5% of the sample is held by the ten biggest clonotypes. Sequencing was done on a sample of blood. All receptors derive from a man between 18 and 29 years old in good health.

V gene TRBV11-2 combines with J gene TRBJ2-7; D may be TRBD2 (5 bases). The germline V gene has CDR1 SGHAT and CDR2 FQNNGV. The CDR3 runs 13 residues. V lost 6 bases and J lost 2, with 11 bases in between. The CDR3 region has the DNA TGTGCCAGCAGGGCCGGGATTACCTACGAGCAGTACTTC. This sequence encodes CASRAGITYEQYF.

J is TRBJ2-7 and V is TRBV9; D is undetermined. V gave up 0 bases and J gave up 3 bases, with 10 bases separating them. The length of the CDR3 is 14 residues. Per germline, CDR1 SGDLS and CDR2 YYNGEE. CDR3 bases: TGTGCCAGCAGCGTAGGGGCCTCGGTCTACGAGCAGTACTTC. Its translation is CASSVGASVYEQYF.

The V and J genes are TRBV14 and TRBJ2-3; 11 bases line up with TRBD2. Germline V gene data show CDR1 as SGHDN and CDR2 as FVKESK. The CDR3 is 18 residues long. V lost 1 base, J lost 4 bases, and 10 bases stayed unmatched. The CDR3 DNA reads TGTGCCAGCAGCCAAGGGCTAGCGGGGGGACCCTTCCCAGATACGCAGTATTTT. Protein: CASSQGLAGGPFPDTQYF.

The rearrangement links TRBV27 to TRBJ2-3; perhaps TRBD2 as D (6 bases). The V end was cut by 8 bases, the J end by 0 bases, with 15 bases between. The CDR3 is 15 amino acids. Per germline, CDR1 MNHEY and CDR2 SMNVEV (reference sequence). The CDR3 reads CASSGLSTSTDTQYF. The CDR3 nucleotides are TGTGCCAGCTCGGGACTTTCGACTAGCACAGATACGCAGTATTTT.

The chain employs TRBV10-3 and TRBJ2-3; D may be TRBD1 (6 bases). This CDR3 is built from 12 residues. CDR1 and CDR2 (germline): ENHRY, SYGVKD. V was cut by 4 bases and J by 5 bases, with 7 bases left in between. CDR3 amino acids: CAISVGGDTQYF. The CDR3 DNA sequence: TGTGCCATCAGTGTAGGGGGAGATACGCAGTATTTT.

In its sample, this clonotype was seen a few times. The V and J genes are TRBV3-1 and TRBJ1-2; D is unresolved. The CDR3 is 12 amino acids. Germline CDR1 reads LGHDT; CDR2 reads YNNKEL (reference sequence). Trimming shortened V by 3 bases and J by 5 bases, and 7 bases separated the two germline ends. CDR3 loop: CASSQRSYGYTF. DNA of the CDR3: TGTGCCAGCAGCCAGAGGAGTTATGGCTACACCTTC.

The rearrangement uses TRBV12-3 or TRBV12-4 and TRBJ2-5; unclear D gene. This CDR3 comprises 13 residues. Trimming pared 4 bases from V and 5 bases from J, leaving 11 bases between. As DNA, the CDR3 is TGTGCCAGCAGTTGGTACTCCGTGGAGACCCAGTACTTC. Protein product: CASSWYSVETQYF.

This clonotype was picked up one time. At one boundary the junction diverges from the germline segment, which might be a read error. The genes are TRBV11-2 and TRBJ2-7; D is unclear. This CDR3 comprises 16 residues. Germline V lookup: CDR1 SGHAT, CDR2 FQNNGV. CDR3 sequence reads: CANSPPPVGSFYEQYF. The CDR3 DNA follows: TGTGCCAACAGCCCACCCCCCGTTGGAAGTTTCTACGAGCAGTACTTC.

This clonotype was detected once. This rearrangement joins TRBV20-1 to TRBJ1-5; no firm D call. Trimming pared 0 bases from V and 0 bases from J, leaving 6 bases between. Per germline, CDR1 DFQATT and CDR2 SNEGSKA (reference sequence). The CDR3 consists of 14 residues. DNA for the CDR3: TGCAGTGCTAGAGATTGGAATAGCAATCAGCCCCAGCATTTT. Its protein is CSARDWNSNQPQHF.

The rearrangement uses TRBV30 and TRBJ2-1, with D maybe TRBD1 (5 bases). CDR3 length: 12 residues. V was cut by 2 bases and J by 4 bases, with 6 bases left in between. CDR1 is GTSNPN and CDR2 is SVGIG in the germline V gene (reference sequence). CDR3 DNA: TGTGCCTGGAGTAAGGGGTACAATGAGCAGTTCTTC. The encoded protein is CAWSKGYNEQFF.

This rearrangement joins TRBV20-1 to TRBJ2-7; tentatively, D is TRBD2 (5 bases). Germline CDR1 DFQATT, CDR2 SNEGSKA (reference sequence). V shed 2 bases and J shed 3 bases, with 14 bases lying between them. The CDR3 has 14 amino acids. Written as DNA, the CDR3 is TGCAGTGCTAGACCTTCGGGATTCCGCTACGAGCAGTACTTC. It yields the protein CSARPSGFRYEQYF.

The CDR3 DNA is TGTGCCAGCAGCCTAACCGAGAGGCGATCCTACGAGCAGTACTTC. This sequence encodes CASSLTERRSYEQYF. The rearrangement joins TRBV7-2 to TRBJ2-7; D uncertain. Looked up from germline, CDR1 is SGHTA and CDR2 is FQGNSA. This CDR3 is 15 amino acids long. V lost 5 bases and J lost 1, with 15 bases in between.

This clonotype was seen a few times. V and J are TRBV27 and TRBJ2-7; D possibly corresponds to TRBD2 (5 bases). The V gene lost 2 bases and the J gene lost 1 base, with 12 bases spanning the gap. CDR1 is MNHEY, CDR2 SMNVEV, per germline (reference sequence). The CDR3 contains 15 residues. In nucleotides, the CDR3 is TGTGCCAGCAGTTTAGCGGGTGCCCCTTCCTACGAGCAGTACTTC. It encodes CASSLAGAPSYEQYF.

The CDR3 nucleotides read TGTGCCAGCAGTGAAAGAGTGAGGGCTCCAGAGACCCAGTACTTC. Its protein is CASSERVRAPETQYF. The chain combines TRBV2 with TRBJ2-5, with a possible D match to TRBD2 (5 bases). V was pared by 2 bases and J by 4 bases, with 14 bases between. Per the germline V gene, CDR1 is SNHLY and CDR2 is FYNNEI. The CDR3 length is 15 residues.

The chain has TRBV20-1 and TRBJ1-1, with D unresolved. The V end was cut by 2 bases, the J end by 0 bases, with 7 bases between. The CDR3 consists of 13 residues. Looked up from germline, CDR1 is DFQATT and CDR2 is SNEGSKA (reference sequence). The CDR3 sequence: CSARPPVNTEAFF. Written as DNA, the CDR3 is TGCAGTGCTAGACCCCCAGTGAACACTGAAGCTTTCTTT.